This T cell receptor (beta chain) appears in the sequencing data of a study of CD8+CD57+ T cells in acquired aplastic anemia (dated by TCRdb to 2016 to 2019). The study in broad terms: DNA extracted from sorted CD4+ and CD8+ cells had a mean of around 3 ug, with a range of about 0.18 to 27.4 ug.

In this study, sorted CD4+ and CD8+ T cells from the blood of healthy subjects and of severe aplastic anemia patients had their TCR repertoires deep-sequenced. Ficoll-Paque density gradient centrifugation was used to isolate peripheral blood mononuclear cells. Before DNA was extracted, CD4+ and CD8+ T cells were sorted using either FACS or magnetic beads. What the study reported, not specific to this receptor: Around 30 CD8+ CDR3 sequences were shared between patients and controls but appeared highly expressed in patients and within their immunodominant clones. Patients and healthy controls showed no significant difference in CD8+ Simpson's diversity (P=0.060).

About this clonotype: What antigen it recognizes has not been identified. No conserved phenylalanine or tryptophan ends this CDR3, so it is likely a read error.

Looking up the germline V gene yields CDR1 SGHVS and CDR2 FNYEAQ. The CDR3 length is 17 residues, termini included. The CDR3 DNA has 51 bases and is translated from base 1. V and J are trimmed by 1 base and 3 bases, and the gene matches miss 10 bases of the junction. TCR beta VDJ combination and CDR3 sequence profiling used genomic DNA as the template. TCR repertoire sequencing was run on an Illumina HiSeq 2000. The published analysis was carried out like this. TRBV/TRBJ rearrangement plots, CDR3 size and DJ length profiles, and Simpson's diversity index were used to evaluate the repertoires. The most abundant DNA sequence in the deep sequencing data was defined as the immunodominant clone. CDR3 amino acid sequences were screened for sharing across subjects and compared with published repertoires and the VDJdb database. Using fastp trimming at Q25 and MiXCR clonotype assembly, TCRdb reanalyzed the public sequencing data and kept in-frame beta chains. Identical CDR3 protein sequences are pooled into one entry, listed with their most common genes and DNA. V and J calls and clone size were set by TCRdb, not the authors. In this sample the table shows some 280,000 distinct CDR3 sequences, approximately 56% of which occur a single time. 6.5% to 10% of the sample is held by the ten biggest clonotypes.

The receptor comes from a human donor with severe aplastic anemia or a healthy control (not recorded which). The source material was sorted CD4+, CD8+, or CD8+CD57+ T cells (not recorded which) from PBMCs. Recombination linked TRBV7-6 to TRBJ2-7, with TRBD2 matching 9 junction bases. The DNA sequence is TGTGCCAGCAGCTTAGACGGGCTAGCGGGGAACCGCTACGAGCAGTACCTC. This translates into CASSLDGLAGNRYEQYL.